A single sample is the source of the 6 T cell receptor beta chains below, sequenced in a study of blood T cell repertoires in COVID-19. Clones were read by immunoSEQ multiplex PCR, and TCRdb kept only the in-frame ones, dropping some. The repertoire holds about 250,000 clones, with 80% to 85% as singletons. Sequencing used peripheral blood. These receptors came from a person aged 70 to 85 with COVID-19, enrolled during active disease.

The chain carries TRBV10-3 and TRBJ1-6, with D tentatively TRBD1 (6 bases). The V gene's germline CDR1 is ENHRY and CDR2 SYGVKD. This CDR3 comprises 14 residues. Between the trimmed V and J ends, which lost 4 bases and 7 bases, there was a span of 11 bases. The CDR3 nucleotides are TGTGCCATCAGTGTGAACAGGGACAATTCACCCCTCCACTTT. Amino acid sequence: CAISVNRDNSPLHF.

The V call is TRBV5-1, the J call TRBJ2-4; no clear D gene. CDR3 size: 16 residues. In germline, CDR1 is SGHRS, CDR2 YFSETQ. Trimming pared 0 bases from V and 0 bases from J, leaving 10 bases between. CDR3 in amino acids: CASSLGQLLAKNIQYF. The CDR3 DNA reads as TGCGCCAGCAGCTTGGGACAATTACTAGCCAAAAACATTCAGTACTTC. Together with reference TRBV5-1 and TRBJ2-4, the CDR3 gives the full variable domain: KAGVTQTPRYLIKTRGQQVTLSCSPISGHRSVSWYQQTPGQGLQFLFEYFSETQRNKGNFPGRFSGRQFSNSRSEMNVSTLELGDSALYLCASSLGQLLAKNIQYFGAGTRLSVL.

V usage is TRBV20-1 and J usage is TRBJ2-7, with 9 bases matching TRBD1. The CDR3 is 17 residues long. V shed 3 bases, J shed 2 bases, and the junction held 14 bases outside the gene matches. Per the germline V gene, CDR1 is DFQATT and CDR2 is SNEGSKA (reference sequence). CDR3 loop: CSASPLGSGTGTYEQYF. The DNA for the CDR3 is TGCAGTGCTAGTCCTTTGGGGTCCGGGACAGGGACCTACGAGCAGTACTTC.

The genes are TRBV7-2 and TRBJ2-3, with a possible D match to TRBD2 (6 bases). This CDR3 has 16 residues. Germline CDR1 reads SGHTA; CDR2 reads FQGNSA. Trimming pared 1 base from V and 2 bases from J, leaving 13 bases between. CDR3 residues: CASSLVLAINTDTQYF. The CDR3 coding sequence is TGTGCCAGCAGCTTAGTTCTAGCGATTAACACAGATACGCAGTATTTT.

The chain links TRBV19 to TRBJ1-4; D not certain. CDR1 LNHDA and CDR2 SQIVND come from the germline V gene (reference sequence). This CDR3 is built from 15 residues. Trimming took off 5 bases at V and 4 bases at J, with 14 bases between the two ends. CDR3 sequence: CASSSGGRYNEKLFF. The CDR3 nucleotides are TGTGCCAGTAGTTCCGGCGGGCGATATAATGAAAAACTGTTTTTT.

The gene calls are TRBV28 and TRBJ2-5, with unresolved D. Per the germline V gene, CDR1 is MDHEN and CDR2 is SYDVKM. The germline V and J ends were trimmed by 11 bases and 5 bases, with 12 bases remaining between them. The length of the CDR3 is 11 residues. CDR3 in DNA: TGTGCCGTCACATTGGAGGAGACCCAGTACTTC. It codes for CAVTLEETQYF.